The present TCR beta chain was sequenced within a study of breast tumors, draining lymph nodes, adjacent tissues. Study findings and constraints: Tumor TCR diversity was below lymph nodes but above nontumor tissue.

The germline CDR1 and CDR2 sequences are DFQATT and SNEGSKA (reference sequence). The germline V and J ends were trimmed by 5 bases and 5 bases, with 13 bases remaining between them. CDR3 length equals 14 residues. This clonotype has at least ten counts. Its antigen remains unidentified. Axillary draining lymph nodes of breast cancer patients supplied the node samples. TCRdb analysed the multiplex PCR reads with MiXCR anew, one entry per CDR3 protein. The profile shows some 150,000 distinct CDR3 sequences, approximately 20% of them singletons. The TCR was taken from a female donor with breast cancer. Some clones in this sample may be carry-over from other donors' samples. Source material: axillary lymph node tissue. The gene calls are TRBV20-1 and TRBJ1-6; D is perhaps TRBD1 (5 bases). CDR3 loop: CSAGDLSDNSPLHF. In DNA form, the CDR3 reads TGCAGTGCTGGGGACTTAAGCGATAATTCACCCCTCCACTTT.